These 28 T cell receptor beta chains were all obtained from the same sample, sequenced in a study of T cells after yellow fever vaccination. TCRdb redid the calling of the 5' RACE reads with MiXCR, one entry per CDR3 protein. The repertoire holds a few hundred thousand distinct CDR3 sequences, with 6.8% as singletons. This material consisted of PBMCs, taken roughly 45 days after the first yellow fever vaccination. Every receptor here comes from a man aged 18 to 30 who received the YFV17D yellow fever vaccine.

This clonotype was counted a few times. The rearrangement links TRBV25-1 to TRBJ2-5, with 15 bases lining up with TRBD2. The germline CDR1 and CDR2 sequences are MGHDK and SYGVNS. Trimming cost V 5 bases and J 7 bases; bases outside gene matches: 14. The CDR3 contains 18 residues. The CDR3 DNA follows: TGTGCCAGCAGTATGGGACTAGCGGGGGGCCGCCTTAGGGTGACCCAGTACTTC. As protein: CASSMGLAGGRLRVTQYF.

Ten or more counts support this clonotype. The chain has TRBV7-9 and TRBJ2-2; tentatively, D is TRBD1 (6 bases). Per germline, CDR1 SEHNR and CDR2 FQNEAQ (reference sequence). CDR3 length: 15 residues. V gave up 5 bases and J gave up 4 bases, with 14 bases separating them. This CDR3 reads CASSPLTGGTGELFF. The CDR3 DNA is TGTGCCAGCAGCCCACTGACAGGCGGCACCGGGGAGCTGTTTTTT.

This chain connects TRBV3-1 to TRBJ2-2; D unresolved. Germline CDR1 and CDR2: LGHDT and YNNKEL (reference sequence). Between the trimmed V and J ends, which lost 1 base and 7 bases, there was a span of 10 bases. The CDR3 runs to 14 residues. The CDR3 is CASSQGEIGGELFF. In DNA form, the CDR3 reads TGTGCCAGCAGCCAAGGTGAAATCGGCGGGGAGCTGTTTTTT.

This clonotype occurred a few times. The chain couples TRBV7-3 to TRBJ2-2; TRBD2 might be the D (5 bases). Looked up from germline, CDR1 is SGHTA and CDR2 is FQGTGA. This CDR3 is 15 amino acids long. Trimming pared 2 bases from V and 3 bases from J, leaving 10 bases between. CDR3 nucleotides: TGTGCCAGCAGCTTAGTACTAGGGCACACCGGGGAGCTGTTTTTT. This sequence encodes CASSLVLGHTGELFF.

The chain is built from TRBV7-9 and TRBJ1-2; D is unclear. This CDR3 is built from 16 residues. Deletions cut 3 bases from V and 8 bases from J, with 22 bases between. Germline CDR1 SEHNR, CDR2 FQNEAQ (reference sequence). The CDR3: CASSFSTATSSGGYTF. The CDR3 DNA reads as TGTGCCAGCAGCTTTAGTACGGCCACCTCATCGGGGGGCTACACCTTC.

This clonotype was recorded at least ten times. The rearrangement uses TRBV15 and TRBJ2-7, with no clear D. Germline V gene sequence: CDR1 LNHNV, CDR2 YYDKDF (reference sequence). The V and J ends lost 6 bases and 2 bases respectively, with 11 bases between them. CDR3 length: 13 amino acids. For the CDR3, the DNA is TGTGCCACCAGTCCTGGTACGGCCTACGAGCAGTACTTC. Its protein product is CATSPGTAYEQYF.

This clonotype was seen only a few times. This chain connects TRBV5-1 to TRBJ2-1, with a weak D call TRBD1 (6 bases). The CDR3 spans 14 residues. Germline assignment: CDR1 SGHRS and CDR2 YFSETQ. V lost 3 bases and J 6 bases, leaving 13 bases between the germline ends. The CDR3 sequence is CASSSAGTTNEQFF. The CDR3, as DNA: TGCGCCAGCAGCTCCGCCGGGACAACCAATGAGCAGTTCTTC.

The chain couples TRBV5-6 to TRBJ1-1, with TRBD1 as a possible D gene (5 bases). Germline values: CDR1 SGHDT, CDR2 YYEEEE. V was shortened by 1 base and J by 2 bases, with 12 bases between the two germline ends. The length of the CDR3 is 15 residues. The CDR3 loop is CASSLFVQGNTEAFF. In nucleotides, the CDR3 is TGTGCCAGCAGCTTGTTCGTCCAGGGCAACACTGAAGCTTTCTTT.

This clonotype was counted only a few times. V usage is TRBV4-2 and J usage is TRBJ2-3; tentatively, D is TRBD2 (6 bases). V gave up 3 bases and J gave up 2 bases, with 12 bases separating them. The length of the CDR3 is 15 residues. CDR1 is LGHNA and CDR2 is YNFKEQ in the germline V gene. The CDR3 bases are TGTGCCAGCAGCCATAGCGGCGGGGTCACAGATACGCAGTATTTT. Its translation is CASSHSGGVTDTQYF.

A few counts support this clonotype. The chain recombines TRBV24-1 with TRBJ2-1; D possibly corresponds to TRBD2 (6 bases). The V end was cut by 4 bases, the J end by 4 bases, with 10 bases between. Germline loops: CDR1 KGHDR, CDR2 SFDVKD. This CDR3 has 14 residues. CDR3 DNA: TGTGCCACCAGTGAAGGAGGGATTTACAATGAGCAGTTCTTC. It specifies CATSEGGIYNEQFF.

This clonotype appeared a few times. V is TRBV30 and J is TRBJ1-5, with 9 bases lining up with TRBD1. Germline V lookup: CDR1 GTSNPN, CDR2 SVGIG (reference sequence). The ends lost 0 bases at V and 10 bases at J; junction bases unmatched: 13. The CDR3 contains 16 residues. Written as DNA, the CDR3 is TGTGCCTGGAGTGTAGGGCTGGGACAGGGATCGGTTCCCCAGCATTTT. Amino acids: CAWSVGLGQGSVPQHF.

The V and J genes are TRBV7-2 and TRBJ1-2; D not certain. The V and J ends lost 3 bases and 7 bases respectively, with 15 bases between them. The length of the CDR3 is 14 residues. Germline loops: CDR1 SGHTA, CDR2 FQGNSA. The DNA of the CDR3 is TGTGCCAGCAGCTTTCACAAGAGTACGTTTGGCTACACCTTC. Translation gives CASSFHKSTFGYTF.

This clonotype has a handful of counts. This chain joins TRBV1 and TRBJ2-1; the listed D gene, TRBD1, was not tested against the DNA. TRBV1 is recorded as a pseudogene. CDR3 size: 15 residues. In DNA form, the CDR3 reads TGCACCAGCAGCCAAGTTGGGTCCCAAAACAATGAGCAGTTCTTC. As protein: CTSSQVGSQNNEQFF.

The rearrangement joins TRBV20-1 to TRBJ1-5; D possibly corresponds to TRBD1 (5 bases). The V gene's germline CDR1 is DFQATT and CDR2 SNEGSKA (reference sequence). The CDR3 totals 16 residues. Trimming pared 6 bases from V and 0 bases from J, leaving 18 bases between. The CDR3 is CSASGLPSHSNQPQHF. As DNA, the CDR3 is TGCAGTGCCTCGGGACTCCCGTCCCATAGCAATCAGCCCCAGCATTTT.

This clonotype was seen repeatedly, ten times or more. This chain uses TRBV7-8 with TRBJ1-6; 10 nucleotides agree with TRBD1. CDR1 is SGHVS and CDR2 is FQNEAQ in the germline V gene. V was clipped by 0 bases and J by 8 bases; unmatched bases: 4. The CDR3 sequence is 16 residues long. The CDR3 loop reads CASSLALGQGYSPLHF. The CDR3 DNA reads as TGTGCCAGCAGCTTAGCCCTGGGACAGGGGTATTCACCCCTCCACTTT. The entire variable domain, with the rest obtained from reference TRBV7-8 and TRBJ1-6, is as follows: GAGVSQSPRYKVAKRGQDVALRCDPISGHVSLFWYQQALGQGPEFLTYFQNEAQLDKSGLPSDRFFAERPEGSVSTLKIQRTQQEDSAVYLCASSLALGQGYSPLHFGNGTRLTVT.

This clonotype was seen many times. The V call is TRBV5-1, the J call TRBJ2-2; 7 positions match TRBD1. From germline, CDR1 is SGHRS and CDR2 YFSETQ. The V segment lost 3 bases and the J segment 2 bases; nucleotides outside the gene matches: 4. The CDR3 has 15 amino acids. CDR3 sequence reads: CASSSDRANTGELFF. The CDR3 nucleotides are TGCGCCAGCAGCTCCGACAGGGCTAACACCGGGGAGCTGTTTTTT.

This clonotype occurred a few times. J is TRBJ2-1 and V is TRBV7-2; 7 bases are shared with TRBD2. V lost 8 bases to trimming and J lost 4 bases; unmatched junction nucleotides: 2. The CDR3 runs to 12 residues. Per germline, CDR1 SGHTA and CDR2 FQGNSA. CDR3 region: CASGGEYNEQFF. The CDR3 region has the DNA TGTGCCAGCGGGGGGGAGTACAATGAGCAGTTCTTC.

This clonotype appeared a few times. The CDR3 DNA follows: TGTGCCAGCAGCCCCAGCATCTCTGGAAACACCATATATTTT. Amino acid sequence: CASSPSISGNTIYF. V gene TRBV6-1 combines with J gene TRBJ1-3; no clear D. Germline V lookup: CDR1 MNHNS, CDR2 SASEGT. The CDR3 length is 14 residues. Trimming left V 6 bases short and J 0 bases short, with 9 bases between.

About this clonotype itself: A clone one base away is much larger, so this may be a read error. The CDR3 spells CASRPGQVYGYTF. The CDR3 region has the DNA TGCGCCAGCAGACCTGGACAGGTCTATGGCTACACCTTC. The genes are TRBV5-1 and TRBJ1-2; 7 nucleotides line up with TRBD1. Germline-derived CDR1 and CDR2 are SGHRS and YFSETQ. CDR3 length: 13 amino acids. Trimming took 5 bases from V and 4 from J; bases not matched to a gene: 5.

In this sample, this clonotype turned up many times. The V and J genes are TRBV6-1 and TRBJ2-2; 9 bases agree with TRBD2. CDR3 size: 15 residues. Germline CDR1 MNHNS, CDR2 SASEGT. V was clipped by 3 bases and J by 3 bases; unmatched bases: 2. The CDR3 sequence: CASSDSGGYTGELFF. The CDR3 nucleotides are TGTGCCAGCAGTGACAGCGGGGGGTACACCGGGGAGCTGTTTTTT.

In its sample, this clonotype was seen many times. The V gene is TRBV5-1, the J gene TRBJ2-2; D unclear. This CDR3 has 15 amino acids. With 2 bases removed from V and 0 bases from J, the gap between germline ends came to 8 bases. Germline lookup yields CDR1 SGHRS and CDR2 YFSETQ. CDR3 nucleotides: TGCGCCAGCAGCTTCTCCACGTCGAACACCGGGGAGCTGTTTTTT. This translates into CASSFSTSNTGELFF.

At least ten counts were recorded for this clonotype. V is TRBV3-1 and J is TRBJ2-2; 7 bases are shared with TRBD1. The CDR3 covers 16 residues. The V segment lost 0 bases and the J segment 9 bases; nucleotides outside the gene matches: 10. Germline-derived CDR1 and CDR2 are LGHDT and YNNKEL (reference sequence). CDR3 protein: CASSQDAARGKWELFF. CDR3 nucleotides: TGTGCCAGCAGCCAAGATGCGGCCAGGGGGAAATGGGAGCTGTTTTTT.

This clonotype was counted a few times. A junction boundary mismatches the germline segment, possibly from a read error. The chain is built from TRBV2 and TRBJ2-1, with TRBD1 identical over 8 bases. The germline gives CDR1 SNHLY, CDR2 FYNNEI. The CDR3 covers 14 residues. The CDR3: CASREDRGGNEQFF. The CDR3, as DNA: TGTGCCAGCAGAGAAGACAGGGGAGGCAATGAGCAGTTCTTC.

The table lists this clonotype with a few counts. The chain recombines TRBV5-4 with TRBJ2-5, with 10 bases matching TRBD2. Per germline, CDR1 SGHNT and CDR2 YYREEE (reference sequence). J was trimmed by 5 bases and V by 0 bases; bases with no gene match: 7. The CDR3 has 16 residues. CDR3 sequence: CASSLGGTSVMETQYF. As DNA, the CDR3 is TGTGCCAGCAGCTTGGGTGGGACTAGCGTTATGGAGACCCAGTACTTC.

This chain links TRBV5-1 with TRBJ2-7; D call uncertain. The germline V and J ends were trimmed by 4 bases and 5 bases, with 19 bases remaining between them. The CDR3 sequence is 15 residues long. Germline V lookup: CDR1 SGHRS, CDR2 YFSETQ. The CDR3 loop is CASSPGRANGDEQYF. The CDR3 DNA follows: TGCGCCAGCAGCCCCGGTAGGGCGAATGGGGACGAGCAGTACTTC.

In this sample, this clonotype turned up many times. This chain connects TRBV20-1 to TRBJ2-5, with D hard to call. Germline V gives CDR1 DFQATT, CDR2 SNEGSKA (reference sequence). The length of the CDR3 is 13 residues. The V gene lost 0 bases and the J gene lost 2 bases, with 7 bases spanning the gap. CDR3 bases: TGCAGTGCTAGAGATGACCTGCAAGAGACCCAGTACTTC. It specifies CSARDDLQETQYF.

In its sample, this clonotype was seen many times. This chain joins TRBV11-2 and TRBJ2-3; D ambiguous. Germline loops: CDR1 SGHAT, CDR2 FQNNGV. Trimming cost V 5 bases and J 4 bases, with 19 bases left between them. CDR3 size: 16 residues. CDR3 sequence: CASSPTLDLFADTQYF. The CDR3 DNA sequence: TGTGCCAGCAGCCCGACCTTAGATTTATTTGCAGATACGCAGTATTTT.

This clonotype was counted at least ten times. The V call is TRBV14, the J call TRBJ2-2; 7 positions agree with TRBD2. V trimming: 5 bases; J trimming: 4 bases; junction bases outside the gene matches: 10. This CDR3 spans 16 amino acids. Germline V lookup: CDR1 SGHDN, CDR2 FVKESK. In nucleotides, the CDR3 is TGTGCCAGCAGCAGACTCGGGACTACCCTCACCGGGGAGCTGTTTTTT. Protein sequence: CASSRLGTTLTGELFF.